A selection of T cell receptor beta chains follows, all from one sample in a study of PD-L1 blockade in urothelial cancer. TCRdb keeps only in-frame clones here, not all; method: immunoSEQ multiplex PCR. The profile covers approximately 120,000 clones, with around 88% appearing a single time and 2% to 3% taken by the ten largest. Sequencing used PBMCs, obtained around atezolizumab (anti-PD-L1) treatment. The receptors were sampled from a man aged 45 to 65 with urothelial cancer. The CDR3 runs from the conserved cysteine through the conserved F or W. The order of the fields is V gene, clone size, CDR3 length, D gene, CDR3 protein. A D gene is named only where the DNA matches it firmly. Rows give clone size only sometimes, using once, few, many, or a class for an expanded clone.

V gene: TRBV7-9
clone size: -
CDR3 length: 14
D gene: -
CDR3 protein: CASSPGTKGYEQYF

V gene: TRBV30
clone size: -
CDR3 length: 15
D gene: TRBD2
CDR3 protein: CAWHPAASGGETQYF

V gene: TRBV5-1
clone size: -
CDR3 length: 17
D gene: TRBD2
CDR3 protein: CASSWGTSGILQETQYF

V gene: TRBV2
clone size: -
CDR3 length: 15
D gene: TRBD1
CDR3 protein: CASSGDRGPYNEQFF

V gene: TRBV5-5
clone size: -
CDR3 length: 15
D gene: TRBD1
CDR3 protein: CASSWGQGIEGEQFF

V gene: TRBV28
clone size: -
CDR3 length: 14
D gene: TRBD1
CDR3 protein: CASHRQGSYNEQFF

V gene: TRBV19
clone size: -
CDR3 length: 14
D gene: -
CDR3 protein: CASSIGVGGYEQYF

V gene: TRBV11-2
clone size: -
CDR3 length: 15
D gene: TRBD2
CDR3 protein: CASSSGLAGDYEQYF

V gene: TRBV5-1
clone size: -
CDR3 length: 15
D gene: TRBD2
CDR3 protein: CASSLGLAGANEQFF

V gene: TRBV6-5
clone size: -
CDR3 length: 16
D gene: TRBD1
CDR3 protein: CASSYSTRGAKNIQYF

V gene: TRBV29-1
clone size: -
CDR3 length: 14
D gene: TRBD1
CDR3 protein: CSVGSGTGSFEQYF

V gene: TRBV7-9
clone size: -
CDR3 length: 15
D gene: -
CDR3 protein: CASSLSGSSGNTIYF

V gene: TRBV27
clone size: -
CDR3 length: 18
D gene: -
CDR3 protein: CASSLFIPGTFGAGELFF

V gene: TRBV6-1
clone size: -
CDR3 length: 14
D gene: TRBD2
CDR3 protein: CASRRSSGSDTQYF

V gene: TRBV14
clone size: -
CDR3 length: 17
D gene: TRBD1
CDR3 protein: CASRQGTGSSYNSPLHF

V gene: TRBV9
clone size: -
CDR3 length: 15
D gene: TRBD1
CDR3 protein: CASSSQGAGNYGYTF

V gene: TRBV29-1
clone size: -
CDR3 length: 14
D gene: TRBD1
CDR3 protein: CSVLAPGQLYGYTF

V gene: TRBV6-1
clone size: few
CDR3 length: 15
D gene: TRBD2
CDR3 protein: CASTGLAVSTDTQYF

V gene: TRBV5-5
clone size: -
CDR3 length: 17
D gene: TRBD1
CDR3 protein: CASSTTGGSSFNSPLHF

V gene: TRBV7-9
clone size: -
CDR3 length: 14
D gene: -
CDR3 protein: CASKGGSSGNTIYF

V gene: TRBV10-3
clone size: -
CDR3 length: 13
D gene: -
CDR3 protein: CAIKPGAGNTIYF

V gene: TRBV2
clone size: few
CDR3 length: 13
D gene: -
CDR3 protein: CASSGGGGYGYTF

V gene: TRBV4-1
clone size: -
CDR3 length: 16
D gene: TRBD2
CDR3 protein: CASSQSTGLVVDTQYF

V gene: TRBV2
clone size: -
CDR3 length: 14
D gene: -
CDR3 protein: CASREDDSNQPQHF

V gene: TRBV6-6
clone size: -
CDR3 length: 16
D gene: -
CDR3 protein: CASSYIPGDSGNTIYF

V gene: TRBV27
clone size: once
CDR3 length: 16
D gene: TRBD1
CDR3 protein: CASSPDRGRFLETQYF

V gene: TRBV28
clone size: few
CDR3 length: 14
D gene: -
CDR3 protein: CASKDRRLGKRLFF